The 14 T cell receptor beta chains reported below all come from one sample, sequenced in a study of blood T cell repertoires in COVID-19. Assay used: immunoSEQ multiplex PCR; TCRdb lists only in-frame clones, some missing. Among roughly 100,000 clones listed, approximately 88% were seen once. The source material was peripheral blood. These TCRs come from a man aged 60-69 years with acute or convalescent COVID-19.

CDR3 nucleotide sequence: TGTGCCAGCAGCTTTCGGAGTCTCGATGAGCAGTTCTTC. It yields the protein CASSFRSLDEQFF. The genes are TRBV11-2 and TRBJ2-1; D remains unclear. In germline, CDR1 is SGHAT, CDR2 FQNNGV. V was cut by 3 bases and J by 8 bases, with 11 bases left in between. CDR3 size: 13 residues.

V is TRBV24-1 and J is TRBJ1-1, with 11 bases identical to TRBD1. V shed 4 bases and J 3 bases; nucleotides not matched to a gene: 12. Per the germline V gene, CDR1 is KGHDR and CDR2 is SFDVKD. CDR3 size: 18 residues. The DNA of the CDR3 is TGTGCCACCAGTGACCGTGAAATACGGACAGGGGGCTACACTGAAGCTTTCTTT. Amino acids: CATSDREIRTGGYTEAFF.

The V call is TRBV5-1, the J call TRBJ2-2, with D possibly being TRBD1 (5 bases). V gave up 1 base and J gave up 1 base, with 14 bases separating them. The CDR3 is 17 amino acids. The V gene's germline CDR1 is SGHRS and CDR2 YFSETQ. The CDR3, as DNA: TGCGCCAGCAGCTTGTTAGGGCAGGGTGAGAACACCGGGGAGCTGTTTTTT. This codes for CASSLLGQGENTGELFF.

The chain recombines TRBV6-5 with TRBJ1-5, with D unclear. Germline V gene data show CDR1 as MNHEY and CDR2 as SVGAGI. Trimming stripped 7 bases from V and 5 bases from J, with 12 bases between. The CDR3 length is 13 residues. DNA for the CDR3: TGTGCCAGCACCCGAGGCGGGGATCAGCCCCAGCATTTT. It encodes CASTRGGDQPQHF.

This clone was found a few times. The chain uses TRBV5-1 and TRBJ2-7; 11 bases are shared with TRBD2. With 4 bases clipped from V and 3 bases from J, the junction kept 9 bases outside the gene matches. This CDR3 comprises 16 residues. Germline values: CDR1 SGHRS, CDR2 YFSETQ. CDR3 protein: CASSATGTSGDYEQYF. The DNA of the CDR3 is TGCGCCAGCAGCGCTACCGGGACTAGCGGAGACTACGAGCAGTACTTC. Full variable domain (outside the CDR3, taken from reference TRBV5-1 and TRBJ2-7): KAGVTQTPRYLIKTRGQQVTLSCSPISGHRSVSWYQQTPGQGLQFLFEYFSETQRNKGNFPGRFSGRQFSNSRSEMNVSTLELGDSALYLCASSATGTSGDYEQYFGPGTRLTVT.

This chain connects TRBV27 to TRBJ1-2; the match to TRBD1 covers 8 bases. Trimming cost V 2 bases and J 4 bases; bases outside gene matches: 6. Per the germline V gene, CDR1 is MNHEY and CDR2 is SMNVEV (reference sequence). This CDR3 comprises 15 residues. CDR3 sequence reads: CASSLKGTGAYGYTF. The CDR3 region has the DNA TGTGCCAGCAGTTTAAAAGGGACAGGAGCCTATGGCTACACCTTC.

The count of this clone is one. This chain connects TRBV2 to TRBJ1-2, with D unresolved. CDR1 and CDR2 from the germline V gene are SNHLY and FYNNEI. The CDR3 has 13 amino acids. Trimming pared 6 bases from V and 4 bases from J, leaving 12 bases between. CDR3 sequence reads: CASSKMAPYGYTF. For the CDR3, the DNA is TGTGCCAGCAGCAAAATGGCTCCCTATGGCTACACCTTC.

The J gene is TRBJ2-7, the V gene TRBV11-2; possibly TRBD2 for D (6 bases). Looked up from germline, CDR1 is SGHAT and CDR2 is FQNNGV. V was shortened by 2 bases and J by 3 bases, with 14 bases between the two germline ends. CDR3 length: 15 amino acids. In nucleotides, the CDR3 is TGTGCCAGCAGCTTATCCGGGAGTCTATTCTACGAGCAGTACTTC. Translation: CASSLSGSLFYEQYF.

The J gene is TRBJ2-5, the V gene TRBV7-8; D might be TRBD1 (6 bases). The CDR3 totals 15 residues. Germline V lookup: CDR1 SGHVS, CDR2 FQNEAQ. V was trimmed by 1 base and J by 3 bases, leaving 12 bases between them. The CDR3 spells CASSLGGDTKETQYF. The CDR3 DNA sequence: TGTGCCAGCAGCTTAGGAGGGGACACTAAAGAGACCCAGTACTTC.

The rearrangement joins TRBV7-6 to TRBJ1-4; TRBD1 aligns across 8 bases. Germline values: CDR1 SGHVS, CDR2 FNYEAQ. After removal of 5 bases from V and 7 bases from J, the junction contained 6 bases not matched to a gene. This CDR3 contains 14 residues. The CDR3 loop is CASSRAGGGEKLFF. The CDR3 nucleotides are TGTGCCAGCAGCCGCGCAGGGGGCGGTGAAAAACTGTTTTTT.

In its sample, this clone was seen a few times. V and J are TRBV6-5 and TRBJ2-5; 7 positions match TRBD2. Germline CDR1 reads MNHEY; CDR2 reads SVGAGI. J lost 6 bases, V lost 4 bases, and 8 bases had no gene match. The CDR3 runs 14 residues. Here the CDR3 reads CASSSGTTRQTQYF. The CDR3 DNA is TGTGCCAGCAGTTCAGGGACTACCCGGCAGACCCAGTACTTC.

The CDR3 DNA sequence: TGTGCCAGCAACTGGGGGGGCATGTATCAGCCCCAGCATTTT. Protein product: CASNWGGMYQPQHF. The chain combines TRBV6-6 with TRBJ1-5, with a possible D match to TRBD1 (6 bases). This CDR3 contains 14 residues. Per germline, CDR1 MNHNY and CDR2 SVGAGI (reference sequence). V was shortened by 7 bases and J by 5 bases, with 15 bases between the two germline ends.

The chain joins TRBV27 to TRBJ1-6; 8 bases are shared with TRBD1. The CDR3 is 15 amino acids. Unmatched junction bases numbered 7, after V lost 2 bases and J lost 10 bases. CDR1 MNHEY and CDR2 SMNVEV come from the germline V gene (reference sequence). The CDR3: CASSLGGQASSPLHF. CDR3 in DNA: TGTGCCAGCAGTTTAGGGGGACAGGCATCCTCACCCCTCCACTTT.

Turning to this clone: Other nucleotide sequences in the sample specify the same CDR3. The chain's CDR3 is CASSRSKSSANSYEQYV. The CDR3 coding sequence is TGTGCCAGCAGCAGGTCTAAGAGTAGCGCGAACTCCTACGAGCAGTACGTC. The chain is built from TRBV21-1 and TRBJ2-7; no check of the table's D call, TRBD2, against the DNA was made. TRBV21-1 is a known pseudogene. This CDR3 spans 17 amino acids.